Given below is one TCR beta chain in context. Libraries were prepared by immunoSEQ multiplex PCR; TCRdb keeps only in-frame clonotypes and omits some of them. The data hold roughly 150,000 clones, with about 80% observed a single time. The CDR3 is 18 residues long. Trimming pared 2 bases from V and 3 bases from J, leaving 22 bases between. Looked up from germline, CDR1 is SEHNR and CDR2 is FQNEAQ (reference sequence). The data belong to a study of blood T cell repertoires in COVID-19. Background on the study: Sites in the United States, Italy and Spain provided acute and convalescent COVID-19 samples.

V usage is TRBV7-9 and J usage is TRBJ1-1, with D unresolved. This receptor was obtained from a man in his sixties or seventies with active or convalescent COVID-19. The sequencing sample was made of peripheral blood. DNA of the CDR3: TGTGCCAGCAGCTTAAAATCCTCGTCACCCGAGCAGGACACTGAAGCTTTCTTT. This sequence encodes CASSLKSSSPEQDTEAFF.